Following are 29 T cell receptor beta chains from one sample sequenced in a study of a mutant IDH1 vaccine in newly diagnosed glioma. No cognate antigen is known for these TCRs. As for time point: week 35, safety follow-up. Alongside topical imiquimod, each dose of vaccine comprised 300 ug of mutant IDH1 20-mer peptide. Sequencing was performed with immunoSEQ multiplex PCR; in TCRdb, only in-frame clones are kept and a portion is missing. This sample carries around 69,000 clones, more than 85% of them seen once, and the ten largest clones take about 2%. The material sequenced was PBMCs, taken from a glioma patient whose treatment included an IDH1 peptide vaccine. Receptors were obtained from a man in his thirties or forties with glioma.

The J gene is TRBJ1-2, the V gene TRBV28; 7 bases are a match to TRBD1. Unmatched junction bases numbered 7, after V lost 6 bases and J lost 3 bases. In germline, CDR1 is MDHEN, CDR2 SYDVKM. This CDR3 is 14 amino acids long. The CDR3 sequence: CASSFRDSYYGYTF. Here the CDR3 DNA reads TGTGCCAGCAGCTTCCGGGACAGCTACTATGGCTACACCTTC.

The chain recombines TRBV5-5 with TRBJ2-5, with 7 bases matching TRBD2. CDR1 and CDR2 from the germline V gene are SGHKS and YYEKEE (reference sequence). V was pared by 0 bases and J by 2 bases, with 4 bases of the junction left unmatched. The CDR3 is 15 amino acids. The CDR3 region is CASSLVGGPQETQYF. CDR3 DNA: TGTGCCAGCAGCTTGGTGGGAGGGCCACAAGAGACCCAGTACTTC.

The chain recombines TRBV27 with TRBJ1-1; 9 nucleotides line up with TRBD1. The V and J ends lost 2 bases and 6 bases, in that order; junction bases with no gene match: 10. The CDR3 covers 16 residues. Germline V CDR1 and CDR2: MNHEY, SMNVEV (reference sequence). CDR3 DNA: TGTGCCAGCAGTTTACGGGACAGGGTAGGGCTTCCTGAAGCTTTCTTT. This gives the protein CASSLRDRVGLPEAFF.

The sample holds a few counts of this clone. The chain is built from TRBV28 and TRBJ1-1; D uncertain. The ends were cut back, 6 bases at V and 2 bases at J, with 13 bases in the middle. Germline-derived CDR1 and CDR2 are MDHEN and SYDVKM. This CDR3 region has 14 residues. The CDR3 bases are TGTGCCAGCAGACATAAACAGAGAAACACTGAAGCTTTCTTT. Protein product: CASRHKQRNTEAFF. The full variable domain, in which reference TRBV28 and TRBJ1-1 provide the parts outside the CDR3, is DVKVTQSSRYLVKRTGEKVFLECVQDMDHENMFWYRQDPGLGLRLIYFSYDVKMKEKGDIPEGYSVSREKKERFSLILESASTNQTSMYLCASRHKQRNTEAFFGQGTRLTVV.

With respect to this clone: Other DNA sequences of this sample code for an identical CDR3. The chain couples TRBV27 to TRBJ1-2; tentatively, D is TRBD1 (5 bases). The length of the CDR3 is 11 residues. Trimming shortened V by 6 bases and J by 5 bases, and 7 bases separated the two germline ends. Looked up from germline, CDR1 is MNHEY and CDR2 is SMNVEV (reference sequence). CDR3 bases: TGTGCCAGCAGCCCAGGGTATGGCTACACCTTC. Amino acids: CASSPGYGYTF.

This clone was picked up a small number of times. This chain connects TRBV4-1 to TRBJ1-1; 9 nucleotides align to TRBD1. Trimming at V came to 0 bases and at J to 6 bases, leaving 14 bases not matched to a gene. CDR3 length: 18 amino acids. Looked up from germline, CDR1 is MGHRA and CDR2 is YSYEKL. CDR3 nucleotide sequence: TGCGCCAGCAGCCAAGAGCCAGCCGGGACAGGGAGGCGGGCTGAAGCTTTCTTT. It is translated as CASSQEPAGTGRRAEAFF.

Here the CDR3 reads CASSSSTGDRGYEQYF. DNA of the CDR3: TGTGCCAGCAGTTCGAGCACCGGGGACAGGGGTTACGAGCAGTACTTC. The chain carries TRBV27 and TRBJ2-7, with TRBD1 identical over 10 bases. This CDR3 contains 16 residues. Germline V gives CDR1 MNHEY, CDR2 SMNVEV (reference sequence). The V gene end was trimmed by 4 bases and the J gene end by 4 bases; junction bases not matched to a gene: 10.

The chain links TRBV19 to TRBJ1-5, with 12 bases matching TRBD1. V was pared by 5 bases and J by 3 bases, with 5 bases of the junction left unmatched. This CDR3 spans 16 amino acids. The germline CDR1 and CDR2 sequences are LNHDA and SQIVND (reference sequence). Written as DNA, the CDR3 is TGTGCCAGTAGTCGGGACAGGGGGCGAGTCAATCAGCCCCAGCATTTT. Its translation is CASSRDRGRVNQPQHF.

This chain joins TRBV19 and TRBJ2-3; D remains unclear. V lost 5 bases to trimming and J lost 0 bases, with 12 bases between them. In germline, CDR1 is LNHDA, CDR2 SQIVND (reference sequence). The CDR3 is 15 amino acids. CDR3 bases: TGTGCCAGTAGTTCAGATCCCGCTAGCACAGATACGCAGTATTTT. Residues: CASSSDPASTDTQYF.

This chain links TRBV2 with TRBJ2-1; 9 bases agree with TRBD2. Germline V gene sequence: CDR1 SNHLY, CDR2 FYNNEI. V lost 7 bases to trimming and J lost 5 bases; unmatched junction nucleotides: 9. This CDR3 region has 15 residues. The CDR3 loop is CASTQGRGGNNEQFF. CDR3 in DNA: TGTGCCAGCACCCAGGGGCGGGGGGGCAACAATGAGCAGTTCTTC.

The J gene is TRBJ2-7, the V gene TRBV5-1; 9 bases align to TRBD2. CDR1 and CDR2 (germline): SGHRS, YFSETQ. The CDR3 is made up of 15 amino acids. Losses at the gene ends were 0 bases for V and 2 bases for J; bases not matched to a gene: 3. CDR3 in DNA: TGCGCCAGCAGCTTGGAGGCTAGCGGGGCCTACGAGCAGTACTTC. This gives the protein CASSLEASGAYEQYF. The full variable domain, with the rest looked up from reference TRBV5-1 and TRBJ2-7, is KAGVTQTPRYLIKTRGQQVTLSCSPISGHRSVSWYQQTPGQGLQFLFEYFSETQRNKGNFPGRFSGRQFSNSRSEMNVSTLELGDSALYLCASSLEASGAYEQYFGPGTRLTVT.

This clone was observed once. The rearrangement links TRBV27 to TRBJ1-6; D is uncertain. The CDR3 covers 14 residues. The germline V gene encodes CDR1 MNHEY and CDR2 SMNVEV (reference sequence). The V gene lost 2 bases and the J gene lost 5 bases, with 7 bases spanning the gap. CDR3 amino acids: CASSLARNNSPLHF. As DNA, the CDR3 is TGTGCCAGCAGTTTAGCCAGAAATAATTCACCCCTCCACTTT.

In DNA form, the CDR3 reads TGTGCCAGCAGCTTAGTTAGGGGAGGAAACACCATATATTTT. It translates to CASSLVRGGNTIYF. This chain uses TRBV7-9 with TRBJ1-3, with D possibly matching TRBD1 (5 bases). V was shortened by 1 base and J by 4 bases, with 8 bases between the two germline ends. Germline values: CDR1 SEHNR, CDR2 FQNEAQ (reference sequence). CDR3 length: 14 amino acids.

In its sample, this clone was seen once. This chain connects TRBV2 to TRBJ1-4; D uncertain. The germline CDR1 and CDR2 sequences are SNHLY and FYNNEI. Trimming pared 1 base from V and 6 bases from J, leaving 9 bases between. The CDR3 spans 14 residues. The CDR3 region has the DNA TGTGCCAGCAGTGAAGGTTTAGGGTATGAAAAACTGTTTTTT. Translation gives CASSEGLGYEKLFF.

The rearrangement joins TRBV5-6 to TRBJ2-5, with 10 bases that match TRBD2. Germline CDR1 and CDR2: SGHDT and YYEEEE. Trimming took 2 bases from V and 5 from J; bases not matched to a gene: 3. The CDR3 runs 14 residues. The CDR3 here is CASSFSSGGETQYF. DNA for the CDR3: TGTGCCAGCAGCTTCTCTAGCGGGGGCGAGACCCAGTACTTC.

This chain links TRBV18 with TRBJ1-1; 7 bases fit TRBD1. The CDR3 loop spans 14 amino acids. The germline CDR1 and CDR2 sequences are KGHSH and LQKENI. V gave up 4 bases and J gave up 2 bases; unmatched junction bases: 4. CDR3 loop: CASSQRQGNTEAFF. The CDR3 nucleotides are TGTGCCAGCTCACAGAGACAGGGCAACACTGAAGCTTTCTTT.

This clone was recorded only once. This rearrangement joins TRBV9 to TRBJ2-6; D is uncertain. The CDR3 is 17 residues long. V was shortened by 4 bases and J by 2 bases, with 16 bases between the two germline ends. CDR1 and CDR2 from the germline V gene are SGDLS and YYNGEE. The CDR3 sequence is CASSPTSGEAGANVLTF. The DNA for the CDR3 is TGTGCCAGCAGCCCCACCTCAGGAGAGGCTGGGGCCAACGTCCTGACTTTC.

The chain combines TRBV7-9 with TRBJ2-7, with 7 bases aligning to TRBD1. The CDR3 spans 16 residues. Germline CDR1 and CDR2: SEHNR and FQNEAQ (reference sequence). With 0 bases clipped from V and 9 bases from J, the junction kept 14 bases outside the gene matches. As DNA, the CDR3 is TGTGCCAGCAGCTTAGCGTCGTTACAGGGACAGACGCGGCAGTACTTC. It codes for CASSLASLQGQTRQYF.

This clone was counted a few times. A read error may account for a junction end that differs from germline. CDR3 nucleotide sequence: TGTGCCAGCAGGGAAGGCCCCAGCGGGGGGGCCCAGGATGAGCAGTTCTTC. Its translation: CASREGPSGGAQDEQFF. The V gene is TRBV2, the J gene TRBJ2-1, with TRBD2 matching 10 bases. Per germline, CDR1 SNHLY and CDR2 FYNNEI. This CDR3 spans 17 amino acids.

The chain carries TRBV5-6 and TRBJ2-7; TRBD2 aligns across 9 bases. V shed 6 bases and J 2 bases; nucleotides not matched to a gene: 6. The CDR3 is made up of 14 amino acids. Germline V CDR1 and CDR2: SGHDT, YYEEEE. CDR3 loop: CASNTGTSTYEQYF. The CDR3 bases are TGTGCCAGCAACACCGGGACTAGCACCTACGAGCAGTACTTC.

This clone was recorded only once. CDR3 sequence: CASSHRDVTQETQYF. The CDR3 DNA reads as TGTGCCAGCAGTCACCGGGACGTAACACAAGAGACCCAGTACTTC. J is TRBJ2-5 and V is TRBV28, with D perhaps assigned TRBD1 or TRBD2 (5 bases each). This CDR3 comprises 15 residues. Germline-derived CDR1 and CDR2 are MDHEN and SYDVKM. V shed 5 bases and J shed 2 bases, with 15 bases lying between them. The entire variable domain, with the rest obtained from reference TRBV28 and TRBJ2-5, is as follows: DVKVTQSSRYLVKRTGEKVFLECVQDMDHENMFWYRQDPGLGLRLIYFSYDVKMKEKGDIPEGYSVSREKKERFSLILESASTNQTSMYLCASSHRDVTQETQYFGPGTRLLVL.

The rearrangement links TRBV30 to TRBJ2-1; 10 bases fit TRBD2. The V gene's germline CDR1 is GTSNPN and CDR2 SVGIG (reference sequence). V trimming: 0 bases; J trimming: 4 bases; junction bases outside the gene matches: 3. The length of the CDR3 is 15 residues. CDR3 residues: CAWSVLAGRYNEQFF. Written as DNA, the CDR3 is TGTGCCTGGAGTGTACTAGCGGGGCGATACAATGAGCAGTTCTTC. Drawing the rest from reference TRBV30 and TRBJ2-1, the complete variable domain is SQTIHQWPATLVQPVGSPLSLECTVEGTSNPNLYWYRQAAGRGLQLLFYSVGIGQISSEVPQNLSASRPQDRQFILSSKKLLLSDSGFYLCAWSVLAGRYNEQFFGPGTRLTVL.

This clone was detected a few times. This chain uses TRBV30 with TRBJ1-2; 8 nucleotides match TRBD1. Germline V gene lookup returns CDR1 GTSNPN and CDR2 SVGIG (reference sequence). The V segment lost 5 bases and the J segment 7 bases; nucleotides outside the gene matches: 9. The CDR3 runs to 13 residues. The CDR3 DNA sequence: TGTGCCTGGGGCCGGGACAGGCCTCTTGGCTACACCTTC. This gives the protein CAWGRDRPLGYTF.

The V and J genes are TRBV19 and TRBJ1-4; D is ambiguous. This CDR3 comprises 17 residues. Germline V CDR1 and CDR2: LNHDA, SQIVND (reference sequence). The V end was cut by 6 bases, the J end by 8 bases, with 25 bases between. This CDR3 is CASSPNFRRISGEKLFF. The CDR3 coding sequence is TGTGCCAGTAGCCCGAACTTTCGGCGGATTTCGGGCGAAAAACTGTTTTTT.

This clone came up once. The genes are TRBV27 and TRBJ1-2; perhaps TRBD1 as D (5 bases). This CDR3 comprises 17 residues. CDR1 and CDR2 (germline): MNHEY, SMNVEV (reference sequence). V gave up 2 bases and J gave up 2 bases, with 18 bases separating them. CDR3 sequence: CASSLNLGETMNYGYTF. DNA of the CDR3: TGTGCCAGCAGTTTAAATTTGGGGGAAACTATGAACTATGGCTACACCTTC.

V gene TRBV14 combines with J gene TRBJ1-1, with a tentative D call TRBD1 (5 bases). Per the germline V gene, CDR1 is SGHDN and CDR2 is FVKESK. The CDR3 consists of 12 residues. V was cut by 4 bases and J by 7 bases, with 10 bases left in between. The DNA for the CDR3 is TGTGCCAGCAGCCGGGGGAGACTTGAAGCTTTCTTT. As protein: CASSRGRLEAFF.

The CDR3 nucleotides read TGTGCCAGCAGCGTACTTGGAGACCCCTACGAGCAGTACTTC. Translating gives CASSVLGDPYEQYF. The J gene is TRBJ2-7, the V gene TRBV9, with unresolved D. Germline V gene sequence: CDR1 SGDLS, CDR2 YYNGEE. V gave up 1 base and J gave up 2 bases, with 10 bases separating them. This CDR3 comprises 14 residues.

The chain has TRBV9 and TRBJ2-7; D ambiguous. V lost 2 bases and J 5 bases, leaving 11 bases between the germline ends. Germline CDR1 SGDLS, CDR2 YYNGEE. The CDR3 is made up of 13 amino acids. The CDR3 region has the DNA TGTGCCAGCAGCGTTGATATAGTGGACGAGCAGTACTTC. This translates into CASSVDIVDEQYF. The whole variable domain, remainder taken from reference TRBV9 and TRBJ2-7, is DSGVTQTPKHLITATGQRVTLRCSPRSGDLSVYWYQQSLDQGLQFLIQYYNGEERAKGNILERFSAQQFPDLHSELNLSSLELGDSALYFCASSVDIVDEQYFGPGTRLTVT.

V and J are TRBV4-3 and TRBJ1-2; D is undetermined. CDR3 size: 15 residues. Trimming left V 2 bases short and J 7 bases short, with 17 bases between. Germline CDR1 is LGHNA and CDR2 is YSLEER. CDR3 residues: CASSQSFGVTFGYTF. In nucleotides, the CDR3 is TGCGCCAGCAGCCAAAGCTTCGGGGTTACCTTTGGCTACACCTTC.